The sequence of this TCR beta chain was determined in a study of blood T cell repertoires in COVID-19. Authors' methods: Estimation of nucleated cell counts was performed using reference gene primer amplification. Clones were sequenced by immunoSEQ multiplex PCR, and TCRdb holds only the in-frame ones, with some missing. V, J and clone size reflect that table, while D and trimming were determined from the DNA. Of approximately 250,000 clones listed, roughly 89% are singletons. The germline V gene encodes CDR1 SGHRS and CDR2 YFSETQ. The length of the CDR3 is 15 residues. V dropped 4 bases and J dropped 4; count of bases not matched to a gene: 6.

The chain joins TRBV5-1 to TRBJ2-3; 10 bases align to TRBD1. What was sequenced was peripheral blood. This TCR was sampled from a woman in her thirties or forties who had recovered from COVID-19. This chain's CDR3 is CASSLRDRGADTQYF. CDR3 bases: TGCGCCAGCAGCCTCAGGGACAGGGGAGCAGATACGCAGTATTTT.